A selection of T cell receptor beta chains follows, all from one sample in a study of cytomegalovirus exposure and HLA in healthy donors. Libraries were prepared by immunoSEQ multiplex PCR; TCRdb keeps only in-frame clonotypes and omits some of them. Of around 150,000 clones in the sample, 65% to 90% are singletons; the top ten hold roughly 1.8%. Specimen: PBMCs. These TCRs come from a woman aged 18-29 years in good health and CMV-seronegative. CDR3s include the opening cysteine and the closing phenylalanine or tryptophan. The order of the fields is V gene, clone size, D gene, J gene, CDR3 DNA, CDR3 protein. A D gene is named only where the DNA matches it firmly. Some rows have no size entry. The others give once, few or many, or a class for an expanded clone.

TRBV28	.	.	TRBJ1-1	TGTGCCAGCAGTTGGGACTTCCAGGGAATGAACACTGAAGCTTTCTTT	CASSWDFQGMNTEAFF
TRBV7-9	.	TRBD1	TRBJ2-3	TGTGCCAGCAGCCTGGGACAGGAGACAGATACGCAGTATTTT	CASSLGQETDTQYF
TRBV4-1	.	.	TRBJ2-5	TGCGCCAGCAGCCAAACTTTGTACGGCCAAGAGACCCAGTACTTC	CASSQTLYGQETQYF
TRBV18	few	.	TRBJ2-7	TGTGCCAGCTCACCATCAGGGGACGAGCAGTACTTC	CASSPSGDEQYF
TRBV9	.	.	TRBJ2-1	TGTGCCAGCAGCGGTCTACGGAGTGAGCAGTTCTTC	CASSGLRSEQFF
TRBV27	.	.	TRBJ2-3	TGTGCCAGCAGTTTCCGCGCTAGTCTTGTGACAGATACGCAGTATTTT	CASSFRASLVTDTQYF
TRBV18	.	TRBD2	TRBJ2-2	TGTGCCAGCTCACCACCAGGTCTAGCGGGAGCCGGGGAGCTGTTTTTT	CASSPPGLAGAGELFF
TRBV5-1	.	.	TRBJ1-4	TGCGCCAGCAGCGAAATGACAGGAAATGAAAAACTGTTTTTT	CASSEMTGNEKLFF
TRBV7-6	.	.	TRBJ2-5	TGTGCCAGCAGCCTGCGGCCTGGGACCCAGTACTTC	CASSLRPGTQYF
TRBV6-5	few	.	TRBJ1-1	TGTGCCAGCAGTTACTCGGGGGGCACTGAAGCTTTCTTT	CASSYSGGTEAFF
TRBV6-1	once	TRBD2	TRBJ2-3	TGTGCCAGCAGTGTCGGACTAGCGGGAGGGCATACAGATACGCAGTATTTT	CASSVGLAGGHTDTQYF
TRBV9	.	.	TRBJ2-1	TGTGCCAGCAGCGCTTTTCGGGACTTCCAGTTCTTC	CASSAFRDFQFF
TRBV7-9	.	.	TRBJ2-2	TGTGCCAGCAGCGAAAGGCGGCTGGCCACGAACACCGGGGAGCTGTTTTTT	CASSERRLATNTGELFF
TRBV7-2	.	.	TRBJ2-2	TGTGCCAGCAGCCCCCAGGGGATCGGGGAGCTGTTTTTT	CASSPQGIGELFF
TRBV5-8	few	.	TRBJ2-7	TGTGCCAGCAGCTTGGCAGTCTCCTACGAGCAGTACTTC	CASSLAVSYEQYF
TRBV5-1	.	.	TRBJ1-1	TGCGCCAGCAGCTTGGACAGGGCCCGAGGACCTGAAGCTTTCTTT	CASSLDRARGPEAFF
TRBV5-4	.	TRBD1	TRBJ1-5	TGTGCCAGCAGCTTGGCCTGGCAGGGGGATCAGCCCCAGCATTTT	CASSLAWQGDQPQHF
TRBV27	.	TRBD1	TRBJ1-4	TGTGCCAGCAGTTCCCGTGGGACAGGGTATGAAAAACTGTTTTTT	CASSSRGTGYEKLFF
TRBV2	.	TRBD1	TRBJ1-5	TGTGCCAGCAGCTCTAGACAGGGGGCCCAATATAGCAATCAGCCCCAGCATTTT	CASSSRQGAQYSNQPQHF
TRBV18	.	.	TRBJ2-3	TGTGCCAGCTCACCGGAGTGGCTGAGCACAGATACGCAGTATTTT	CASSPEWLSTDTQYF
TRBV10-3	.	TRBD2	TRBJ2-1	TGTGCCATCAGTGAGTCTTATAGCGGGGGATTCAATGAGCAGTTCTTC	CAISESYSGGFNEQFF
TRBV6-1	.	.	TRBJ2-5	TGTGCCAGCCAGGGGCAGGGGCAAGAGACCCAGTACTTC	CASQGQGQETQYF
TRBV7-3	.	TRBD1	TRBJ2-2	TGTGCCAGCAGCTCAGGACAGGGTGGCGGGGAGCTGTTTTTT	CASSSGQGGGELFF